The clone carrying this TCR beta chain was recorded at least ten times. Its antigen is still unknown. The V gene end was trimmed by 2 bases and the J gene end by 0 bases; junction bases not matched to a gene: 0. Germline V lookup: CDR1 DFQATT, CDR2 SNEGSKA (reference sequence). The CDR3 sequence is 14 residues long. As it was prepared, the TCRbeta library received unique molecular identifiers. TCRdb used MiXCR to reprocess the PCR reads, holding one entry per CDR3 protein. The data contain hundreds of thousands of distinct CDR3 sequences, around 13% of them singletons. The data derive from a study of T-cell reconstitution after alpha-beta-depleted transplantation in children. General study results and limits: Expanded graft clones numbering several hundred reportedly gave rise to alpha-beta T cells about two months after transplant. Some patients showed high day-60 TCRbeta diversity, which derived from surviving recipient T cells and thymic progenitors. After one year, T-cell counts and TCRbeta diversity mostly came from new T cells.

This receptor was taken from a girl aged 2-9 years with congenital amegakaryocytic thrombocytopenia, due to receive a stem cell transplant. The chain combines TRBV20-1 with TRBJ2-7, with 11 bases aligning to TRBD2. The specimen was PBMCs, collected before TCRalphabeta/CD19-depleted stem cell transplant. CDR3 nucleotides: TGCAGTGCTAGACTAGCGGGAGGCTCCTACGAGCAGTACTTC. Translating gives CSARLAGGSYEQYF.